The rows below give T cell receptor beta chains drawn from one sample of a study of CD8+ T cells in alopecia areata. TCRdb's table, derived via immunoSEQ multiplex PCR, lists solely in-frame clones and lacks some. The sample includes 4,500 to 7,000 clones, about 71% of them seen just once. Sequencing was performed on skin, taken at week 24, from a patient treated with tofacitinib. These receptor sequences come from a human donor with alopecia areata. CDR3s include the opening cysteine and the closing phenylalanine or tryptophan. Each record gives: D gene, V gene, clone size, J gene, CDR3 protein, CDR3 DNA. A D gene is named only where the DNA matches it firmly. Only part of the rows carry a size: once, few, many, or a class if the clone is expanded.

-	TRBV27	-	TRBJ1-4	CASSLSPWGQGSATNEKLFF	TGTGCCAGCAGTTTATCCCCGTGGGGGCAGGGAAGCGCAACTAATGAAAAACTGTTTTTT
TRBD1	TRBV6-5	-	TRBJ2-7	CASRSDRGVEYEQYF	TGTGCCAGCAGGTCGGACAGGGGGGTTGAGTACGAGCAGTACTTC
-	TRBV7-9	few	TRBJ1-1	CASRAVQAFF	TGTGCCAGCAGAGCCGTGCAAGCTTTCTTT
-	TRBV7-9	-	TRBJ1-1	CASSARSRDGEAFF	TGTGCCAGCAGCGCCAGATCCCGGGACGGTGAAGCTTTCTTT
TRBD2	TRBV14	few	TRBJ2-7	CASSQDRSRRGSSYEQYF	TGTGCCAGCAGCCAAGATCGCTCCCGGCGGGGGTCTTCCTACGAGCAGTACTTC
-	TRBV5-1	-	TRBJ2-1	CASRFSGKVNNEQFF	TGCGCCAGCAGGTTCTCTGGGAAGGTTAACAATGAGCAGTTCTTC
-	TRBV30	few	TRBJ2-7	CAWKTPGAGYEQYF	TGTGCCTGGAAAACCCCGGGGGCAGGCTACGAGCAGTACTTC
-	TRBV2	-	TRBJ2-7	CASTTGGGTASYEQYF	TGTGCCAGCACCACGGGAGGAGGGACAGCCTCCTACGAGCAGTACTTC
TRBD2	TRBV27	-	TRBJ2-7	CASSSPHGGGGSYEQYF	TGTGCCAGCAGTTCACCCCACGGGGGGGGAGGTTCCTACGAGCAGTACTTC
TRBD1	TRBV5-4	-	TRBJ1-1	CASSTDRKNTEAFF	TGTGCCAGCAGCACGGACAGGAAGAACACTGAAGCTTTCTTT
-	TRBV29-1	-	TRBJ2-7	CSVAAGRHEQYF	TGCAGCGTTGCGGCAGGGCGCCACGAGCAGTACTTC
-	TRBV19	few	TRBJ2-6	CASSIAGSGANVLTF	TGTGCCAGTAGTATCGCAGGTTCTGGGGCCAACGTCCTGACTTTC
TRBD1	TRBV2	-	TRBJ1-1	CASTSPQGGTEAFF	TGTGCCAGCACCTCGCCCCAGGGGGGGACTGAAGCTTTCTTT
-	TRBV5-1	-	TRBJ2-7	CASSFVSLSYEQYF	TGCGCCAGCAGCTTCGTGTCACTCTCCTACGAGCAGTACTTC
-	TRBV4-3	-	TRBJ1-1	CASSQEYFEVVRRTEAFF	TGCGCCAGCAGCCAAGAATATTTTGAGGTTGTCCGTAGGACTGAAGCTTTCTTT
-	TRBV6-6	-	TRBJ1-3	CASSYGSSGNTIYF	TGTGCCAGCAGTTATGGTAGCTCTGGAAACACCATATATTTT
TRBD1	TRBV29-1	-	TRBJ2-7	CSVAVQGVDEQYF	TGCAGCGTTGCGGTACAGGGGGTCGACGAGCAGTACTTC
TRBD1	TRBV29-1	once	TRBJ1-4	CSVARTGAGGEKLFF	TGCAGCGTTGCCAGGACAGGGGCGGGCGGAGAAAAACTGTTTTTT
-	TRBV5-1	large	TRBJ2-2	CASSLTGRTNTGELFF	TGCGCCAGCAGCTTGACGGGGAGAACGAACACCGGGGAGCTGTTTTTT
TRBD2	TRBV7-2	-	TRBJ2-3	CASSLVPSGGGDTQYF	TGTGCCAGCAGCTTAGTACCTAGCGGGGGGGGAGATACGCAGTATTTT
-	TRBV6-1	-	TRBJ2-1	CASSPYGGHYNEQFF	TGTGCCAGCAGCCCTTATGGGGGACATTACAATGAGCAGTTCTTC
-	TRBV4-1	-	TRBJ2-7	CASSQDPRDPWTSSSYEQYF	TGCGCCAGCAGCCAAGATCCCCGGGACCCCTGGACCAGCAGCTCCTACGAGCAGTACTTC
-	TRBV5-1	-	TRBJ1-2	CASSLGQELYGYTF	TGCGCCAGCAGCTTGGGACAGGAGCTCTATGGCTACACCTTC
-	TRBV5-1	-	TRBJ1-1	CASRFPDSTEAFF	TGCGCCAGCAGATTCCCGGACAGCACTGAAGCTTTCTTT
TRBD2	TRBV29-1	-	TRBJ2-2	CSVDGGGRSSNTGELFF	TGCAGCGTTGATGGCGGGGGGAGATCCTCGAACACCGGGGAGCTGTTTTTT
-	TRBV5-5	-	TRBJ1-1	CASGHDIIRARTEAFF	TGTGCCAGCGGCCACGATATTATCAGGGCGAGAACTGAAGCTTTCTTT
-	TRBV2	-	TRBJ2-1	CASNLNRANEQFF	TGTGCCAGCAATCTTAACAGGGCCAATGAGCAGTTCTTC
-	TRBV9	-	TRBJ2-1	CASSRTGGSDYNEQFF	TGTGCCAGCAGCAGAACTGGGGGGAGCGATTACAATGAGCAGTTCTTC
-	TRBV11-1	-	TRBJ2-5	CASAPVAGLETQYF	TGTGCCAGCGCCCCGGTTGCGGGGCTAGAGACCCAGTACTTC
-	TRBV6-1	-	TRBJ1-1	CASTLRTGDLREAFF	TGTGCCAGCACCCTAAGAACCGGGGACTTGAGGGAAGCTTTCTTT
-	TRBV5-1	-	TRBJ1-3	CASSTFSGNTIYF	TGCGCCAGTTCGACGTTCTCTGGAAACACCATATATTTT
-	TRBV10-3	-	TRBJ2-1	CAIRGQDSLTYNEQFF	TGTGCCATCAGGGGACAAGACTCCCTAACCTACAATGAGCAGTTCTTC
TRBD2	TRBV19	-	TRBJ2-1	CASSIYPRGLAGVEQFF	TGTGCCAGTAGTATATACCCCCGAGGCCTAGCGGGGGTTGAGCAGTTCTTC
TRBD2	TRBV7-2	-	TRBJ2-3	CASSPKRGGPDTQYF	TGTGCCAGCAGCCCAAAGCGGGGGGGCCCAGATACGCAGTATTTT
TRBD2	TRBV10-3	-	TRBJ2-3	CAISGAGGLTDTQYF	TGTGCCATCAGTGGTGCGGGGGGCCTCACAGATACGCAGTATTTT
TRBD1	TRBV13	-	TRBJ1-2	CASSSTGGYYGYTF	TGTGCCAGCAGCTCTACAGGGGGATACTATGGCTACACCTTC
-	TRBV19	-	TRBJ1-2	CASSINRVFYGYTF	TGTGCCAGTAGTATAAACAGGGTTTTCTATGGCTACACCTTC
TRBD2	TRBV10-3	-	TRBJ2-1	CAISDGTSGERGNEQFF	TGTGCCATCAGTGATGGGACTAGCGGGGAGAGGGGCAATGAGCAGTTCTTC
-	TRBV6-1	once	TRBJ1-1	CVSSEPGGPSTEAFF	TGTGTCAGCAGTGAACCTGGGGGGCCCAGCACTGAAGCTTTCTTT
-	TRBV11-2	-	TRBJ2-7	CASSSTVGLTEYEQYF	TGTGCCAGCAGCTCAACCGTGGGACTTACCGAGTACGAGCAGTACTTC
TRBD2	TRBV11-1	once	TRBJ2-1	CASEPESGGGYNEQFF	TGTGCGTCCGAGCCCGAATCGGGGGGGGGTTACAATGAGCAGTTCTTC
-	TRBV6-1	-	TRBJ1-5	CASRGAPFSNQPQHF	TGTGCCAGCAGGGGGGCACCTTTTAGCAATCAGCCCCAGCATTTT
-	TRBV15	few	TRBJ1-6	CATSRGGENSPLHF	TGTGCCACCAGCAGAGGTGGAGAAAATTCACCCCTCCACTTT
-	TRBV7-9	-	TRBJ1-3	CASSLTDPGNTIYF	TGTGCCAGCAGCTTGACAGATCCTGGAAACACCATATATTTT
-	TRBV2	-	TRBJ2-4	CASSRPDKLAKNIQYF	TGTGCCAGCAGTCGGCCGGATAAATTGGCCAAAAACATTCAGTACTTC
-	TRBV5-1	-	TRBJ2-1	CASSRGNEQFF	TGCGCCAGCAGCCGGGGCAATGAGCAGTTCTTC
-	TRBV7-2	-	TRBJ2-7	CASSFHGYEQYF	TGTGCCAGCAGCTTTCACGGCTACGAGCAGTACTTC
-	TRBV7-3	large	TRBJ2-3	CASSSNARRGLGGDTQYF	TGTGCCAGCAGCTCAAATGCTAGAAGGGGGTTAGGTGGAGATACGCAGTATTTT
-	TRBV19	few	TRBJ1-2	CASSIPGTANYGYTF	TGTGCCAGTAGTATACCGGGGACGGCTAACTATGGCTACACCTTC
-	TRBV7-2	-	TRBJ2-5	CASRKGGGVQTQYF	TGTGCCAGCAGAAAAGGGGGGGGTGTACAGACCCAGTACTTC